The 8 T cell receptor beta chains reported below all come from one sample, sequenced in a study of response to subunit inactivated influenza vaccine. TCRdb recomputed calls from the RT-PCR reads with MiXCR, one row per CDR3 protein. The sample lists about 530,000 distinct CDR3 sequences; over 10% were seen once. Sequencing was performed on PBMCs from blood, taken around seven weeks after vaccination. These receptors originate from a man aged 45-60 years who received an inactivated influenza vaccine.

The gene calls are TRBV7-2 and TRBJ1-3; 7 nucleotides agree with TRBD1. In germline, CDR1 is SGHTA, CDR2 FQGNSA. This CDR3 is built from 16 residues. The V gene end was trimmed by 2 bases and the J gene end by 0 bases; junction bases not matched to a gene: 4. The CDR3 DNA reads TGTGCCAGCAGCTTAACAAGACAGGGCTCTGGAAACACCATATATTTT. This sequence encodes CASSLTRQGSGNTIYF. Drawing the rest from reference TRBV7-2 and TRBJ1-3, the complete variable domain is GAGVSQSPSNKVTEKGKDVELRCDPISGHTALYWYRQSLGQGLEFLIYFQGNSAPDKSGLPSDRFSAERTGGSVSTLTIQRTQQEDSAVYLCASSLTRQGSGNTIYFGEGSWLTVV.

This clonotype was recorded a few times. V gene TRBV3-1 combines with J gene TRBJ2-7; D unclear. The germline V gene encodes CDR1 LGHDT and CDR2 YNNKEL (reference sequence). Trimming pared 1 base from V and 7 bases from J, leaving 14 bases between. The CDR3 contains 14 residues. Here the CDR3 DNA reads TGTGCCAGCAGCCAAGCTGACGGAAACCGGGAGCAGTACTTC. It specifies CASSQADGNREQYF.

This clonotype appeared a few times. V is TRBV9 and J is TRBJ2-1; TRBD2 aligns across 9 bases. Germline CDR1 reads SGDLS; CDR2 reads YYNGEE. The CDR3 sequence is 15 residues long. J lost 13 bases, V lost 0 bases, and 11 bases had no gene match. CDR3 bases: TGTGCCAGCAGCGTAGAATGGGCGGGGGGGTCGGCACAGTTCTTC. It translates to CASSVEWAGGSAQFF.

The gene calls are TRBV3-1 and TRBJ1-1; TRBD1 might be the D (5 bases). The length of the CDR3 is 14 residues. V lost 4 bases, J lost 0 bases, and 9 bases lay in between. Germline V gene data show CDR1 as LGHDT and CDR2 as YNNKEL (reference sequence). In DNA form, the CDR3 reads TGTGCCAGCAGCCGGATGGACATGAACACTGAAGCTTTCTTT. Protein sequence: CASSRMDMNTEAFF. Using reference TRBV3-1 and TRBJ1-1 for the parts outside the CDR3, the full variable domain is DTAVSQTPKYLVTQMGNDKSIKCEQNLGHDTMYWYKQDSKKFLKIMFSYNNKELIINETVPNRFSPKSPDKAHLNLHINSLELGDSAVYFCASSRMDMNTEAFFGQGTRLTVV.

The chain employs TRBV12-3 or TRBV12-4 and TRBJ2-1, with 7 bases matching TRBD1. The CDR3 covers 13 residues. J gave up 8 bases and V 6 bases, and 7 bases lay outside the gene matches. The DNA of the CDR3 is TGTGCCAGCAGCGGCGAGGGGGCACATGAGCAGTTCTTC. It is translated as CASSGEGAHEQFF.

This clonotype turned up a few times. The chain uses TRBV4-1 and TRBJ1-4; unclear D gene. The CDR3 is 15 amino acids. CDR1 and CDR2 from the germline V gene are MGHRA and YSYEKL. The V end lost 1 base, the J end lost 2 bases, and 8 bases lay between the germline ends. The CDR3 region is CASSQVLGTNEKLFF. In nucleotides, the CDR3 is TGCGCCAGCAGCCAAGTACTCGGGACTAATGAAAAACTGTTTTTT.

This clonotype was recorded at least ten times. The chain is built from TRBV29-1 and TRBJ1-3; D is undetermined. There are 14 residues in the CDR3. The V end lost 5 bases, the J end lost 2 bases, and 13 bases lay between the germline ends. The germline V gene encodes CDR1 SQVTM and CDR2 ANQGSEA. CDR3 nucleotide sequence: TGCAGCGTTTCAAATTGGGCGCCTGGAAACACCATATATTTT. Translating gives CSVSNWAPGNTIYF.

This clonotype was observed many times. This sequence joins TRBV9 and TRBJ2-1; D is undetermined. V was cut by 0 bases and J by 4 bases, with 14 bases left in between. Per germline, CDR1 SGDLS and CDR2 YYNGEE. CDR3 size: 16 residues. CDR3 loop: CASSVGIPTLYNEQFF. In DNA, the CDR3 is TGTGCCAGCAGCGTAGGAATCCCCACCCTTTACAATGAGCAGTTCTTC.